Below are 26 T cell receptor beta chains sequenced from a single sample in a study of CD8 T cells in ankylosing spondylitis. Findings of the study overall: Apparently characteristic of ankylosing spondylitis blood was a TCR beta motif (eight highly homologous variants).

TCRdb called the 5' RACE reads again in MiXCR, with one record for every CDR3 protein. The table has more than 600,000 distinct CDR3 sequences, 15% to 20% seen once. Their recognized antigens are unknown. Sequenced: blood, either unsorted or a sorted T cell fraction (not recorded which). These receptors were collected from a male donor with ankylosing spondylitis.

This clonotype was seen more than once but under ten times. The rearrangement joins TRBV29-1 to TRBJ2-5; maybe TRBD1 (6 bases). Germline lookup yields CDR1 SQVTM and CDR2 ANQGSEA. Trimming cost V 0 bases and J 4 bases, with 18 bases left between them. This CDR3 contains 16 residues. CDR3 DNA sequence: TGCAGCGTTGAAGATCCCTCGGGCAGGGGTTCAGAGACCCAGTACTTC. It encodes CSVEDPSGRGSETQYF.

This clonotype has a count of ten or more. The V and J genes are TRBV12-3 or TRBV12-4 and TRBJ1-4; D gene ambiguous. Trimming cost V 6 bases and J 2 bases, with 13 bases left between them. The CDR3 totals 15 residues. CDR3 sequence: CASSLWVPTNEKLFF. Here the CDR3 DNA reads TGTGCCAGCAGCCTCTGGGTCCCGACTAATGAAAAACTGTTTTTT.

V usage is TRBV20-1 and J usage is TRBJ2-4, with D possibly matching TRBD1 (6 bases). The V end was cut by 0 bases, the J end by 0 bases, with 18 bases between. The CDR3 has 18 amino acids. Looked up from germline, CDR1 is DFQATT and CDR2 is SNEGSKA (reference sequence). The chain's CDR3 is CSARDGAPSGVAKNIQYF. As DNA, the CDR3 is TGCAGTGCTAGAGATGGGGCCCCGTCAGGGGTAGCCAAAAACATTCAGTACTTC.

In this sample, this clonotype turned up a few times. J is TRBJ2-7 and V is TRBV29-1; either TRBD1 or TRBD2 may supply D (5 bases each). Trimming left V 4 bases short and J 0 bases short, with 16 bases between. This CDR3 is built from 15 residues. Germline lookup yields CDR1 SQVTM and CDR2 ANQGSEA. CDR3 DNA: TGCAGCGTTGTTGGGGGAAAGGGGAGCTCCTACGAGCAGTACTTC. It specifies CSVVGGKGSSYEQYF.

The J gene is TRBJ2-1, the V gene TRBV20-1, with 9 bases fitting TRBD2. There are 15 residues in the CDR3. In germline, CDR1 is DFQATT, CDR2 SNEGSKA (reference sequence). Unmatched junction bases numbered 8, after V lost 6 bases and J lost 2 bases. Written as DNA, the CDR3 is TGCAGTGCAGCTGGCGGGAGGGGGACCTACAATGAGCAGTTCTTC. This sequence encodes CSAAGGRGTYNEQFF.

Only a few counts were recorded for this clonotype. The chain couples TRBV28 to TRBJ2-4; D uncertain. V shed 4 bases and J shed 0 bases, with 13 bases lying between them. Germline CDR1 and CDR2: MDHEN and SYDVKM. The CDR3 covers 16 residues. CDR3 in DNA: TGTGCCAGCAGTTCCTCGTCTGCTCTAGCCAAAAACATTCAGTACTTC. As protein: CASSSSSALAKNIQYF.

The CDR3 loop reads CAWVDSGGYTF. CDR3 coding DNA: TGTGCCTGGGTTGATTCGGGAGGCTACACCTTC. The rearrangement joins TRBV30 to TRBJ1-2; D gene unclear. Trimming shortened V by 5 bases and J by 8 bases, and 12 bases separated the two germline ends. The germline gives CDR1 GTSNPN, CDR2 SVGIG (reference sequence). There are 11 residues in the CDR3.

This clonotype has a handful of counts. The chain is built from TRBV12-3 or TRBV12-4 and TRBJ2-2; D assignment may be TRBD1 or TRBD2 (6 bases each). V gave up 5 bases and J gave up 7 bases, with 11 bases separating them. The CDR3 runs to 13 residues. In DNA form, the CDR3 reads TGTGCCAGCAGTGGGGGGCTGGGCGGGGAGCTGTTTTTT. Translation: CASSGGLGGELFF.

V usage is TRBV6-2 or TRBV6-3 and J usage is TRBJ2-1; D is unresolved. In germline, CDR1 is MNHEY, CDR2 SVGEGT. Trimming left V 0 bases short and J 7 bases short, with 10 bases between. The CDR3 consists of 14 residues. Here the CDR3 reads CASSYSPAANEQFF. CDR3 DNA: TGTGCCAGCAGTTACTCCCCGGCGGCAAATGAGCAGTTCTTC.

This clonotype turned up a few times. V gene TRBV18 combines with J gene TRBJ1-6, with 8 nucleotides matching TRBD1. V dropped 3 bases and J dropped 9; count of bases not matched to a gene: 4. Germline lookup yields CDR1 KGHSH and CDR2 LQKENI. CDR3 length: 14 residues. CDR3 DNA: TGTGCCAGCTCACCGGACAGGGTGGGTTCACCCCTCCACTTT. This gives the protein CASSPDRVGSPLHF.

The CDR3 DNA follows: TGTGCCACCGCAGAGAACACTGAAGCTTTCTTT. It translates to CATAENTEAFF. This chain joins TRBV12-3 or TRBV12-4 and TRBJ1-1; D gene unclear. The CDR3 loop spans 11 amino acids. V was trimmed by 10 bases and J by 1 base, leaving 7 bases between them.

This sequence joins TRBV4-2 and TRBJ1-6; 7 bases are a match to TRBD1. Trimming took 0 bases from V and 10 from J; bases not matched to a gene: 6. The CDR3 covers 15 residues. Germline CDR1 and CDR2: LGHNA and YNFKEQ. The CDR3 DNA sequence: TGTGCCAGCAGCCAAGAGTGGCAGGGGGGCTCACCCCTCCACTTT. Its protein product is CASSQEWQGGSPLHF.

V gene TRBV6-2 or TRBV6-3 combines with J gene TRBJ2-7, with 7 bases identical to TRBD1. Germline V lookup: CDR1 MNHEY, CDR2 SVGEGT. The ends lost 7 bases at V and 2 bases at J; junction bases unmatched: 32. The CDR3 covers 22 residues. CDR3 region: CASTLPPPDLSPRTGSPYEQYF. The DNA for the CDR3 is TGTGCCAGCACCCTACCACCCCCCGACCTTTCCCCACGGACAGGTTCGCCCTACGAGCAGTACTTC.

This chain uses TRBV7-8 with TRBJ1-3; 11 positions agree with TRBD1. The germline CDR1 and CDR2 sequences are SGHVS and FQNEAQ. The length of the CDR3 is 14 residues. V was clipped by 1 base and J by 7 bases; unmatched bases: 0. DNA for the CDR3: TGTGCCAGCAGCTTAGGGGACAGGGGGAACACCATATATTTT. Translating it yields CASSLGDRGNTIYF.

This clonotype was seen a few times. This sequence joins TRBV18 and TRBJ2-3; D not resolved. The CDR3 is 12 residues long. The germline gives CDR1 KGHSH, CDR2 LQKENI. The V gene lost 8 bases and the J gene lost 4 bases, with 10 bases spanning the gap. CDR3 amino acids: CASQNESDTQYF. As DNA, the CDR3 is TGTGCCAGCCAAAACGAGTCAGATACGCAGTATTTT.

This chain joins TRBV7-9 and TRBJ2-7; no definite D call. CDR3 size: 12 residues. V lost 5 bases to trimming and J lost 9 bases, with 14 bases between them. Germline V gene lookup returns CDR1 SEHNR and CDR2 FQNEAQ (reference sequence). The CDR3 reads CASSLAYMGQYF. CDR3 nucleotides: TGTGCCAGCAGCCTCGCGTACATGGGGCAGTACTTC.

The CDR3 DNA reads TGTGCCAGCTCACCGCTTTGGGGGGGCGATGAAGCTTTCTTT. Residues: CASSPLWGGDEAFF. The V and J genes are TRBV18 and TRBJ1-1, with D possibly TRBD1 on 6 matching bases. The CDR3 has 14 amino acids. CDR1 is KGHSH and CDR2 is LQKENI in the germline V gene. Trimming cost V 3 bases and J 7 bases, with 15 bases left between them.

The table lists this clonotype with a few counts. The chain employs TRBV1 and TRBJ2-5; the table's D call TRBD1 went unverified against the DNA. TRBV1 is a documented pseudogene. The CDR3 contains 13 residues. CDR3 bases: TGCACCAGCCGAACAGGGGCGGGAGAGACCCAGTACTTC. Its translation is CTSRTGAGETQYF.

This clonotype was counted many times. The V and J genes are TRBV12-3 or TRBV12-4 and TRBJ2-5; no firm D call. Trimming removed 6 bases at V and 3 bases at J, with 8 bases between. The CDR3 contains 12 residues. DNA of the CDR3: TGTGCCAGCAGCCGACTTGAAGAGACCCAGTACTTC. Its translation: CASSRLEETQYF.

This clonotype appeared a few times. V gene TRBV4-2 combines with J gene TRBJ2-5, with 10 bases identical to TRBD2. V shed 1 base, J shed 0 bases, and the junction held 11 bases outside the gene matches. Germline CDR1 is LGHNA and CDR2 is YNFKEQ. The CDR3 sequence is 19 residues long. The DNA of the CDR3 is TGTGCCAGCAGCCAAGGTAGCGGGGGGAATTTTGTGGACCAAGAGACCCAGTACTTC. As protein: CASSQGSGGNFVDQETQYF.

This clonotype has more than one count but fewer than ten. This chain links TRBV18 with TRBJ2-1; tentatively, D is TRBD1 (6 bases). The CDR3 loop spans 15 amino acids. V shed 0 bases and J shed 9 bases, with 15 bases lying between them. Germline V gives CDR1 KGHSH, CDR2 LQKENI. DNA of the CDR3: TGTGCCAGCTCACCACCCCAGGGGTTAGAGGCTGAGCAGTTCTTC. Its translation is CASSPPQGLEAEQFF.

Only a few counts were recorded for this clonotype. CDR3 protein: CSALPPGQGRDQPQHF. For the CDR3, the DNA is TGCAGTGCTCTTCCCCCGGGACAGGGACGGGATCAGCCCCAGCATTTT. The genes are TRBV20-1 and TRBJ1-5, with 9 bases fitting TRBD1. Germline V gene lookup returns CDR1 DFQATT and CDR2 SNEGSKA (reference sequence). V gave up 5 bases and J gave up 5 bases; unmatched junction bases: 13. There are 16 residues in the CDR3.

The chain recombines TRBV4-1 with TRBJ2-7, with 8 bases matching TRBD1. The V gene end was trimmed by 1 base and the J gene end by 5 bases; junction bases not matched to a gene: 4. The CDR3 sequence is 14 residues long. CDR1 is MGHRA and CDR2 is YSYEKL in the germline V gene. In DNA form, the CDR3 reads TGCGCCAGCAGCCAAGGGGGGGACAGGAACGAGCAGTACTTC. This codes for CASSQGGDRNEQYF.

This clonotype was detected a few times. The chain links TRBV28 to TRBJ2-3, with TRBD2 matching over 13 bases. Germline CDR1 and CDR2: MDHEN and SYDVKM. This CDR3 spans 19 amino acids. The V gene end was trimmed by 5 bases and the J gene end by 2 bases; junction bases not matched to a gene: 13. The CDR3 spells CASSLHPPGLAGPTDTQYF. In DNA form, the CDR3 reads TGTGCCAGCAGTCTCCATCCCCCGGGACTAGCGGGACCCACAGATACGCAGTATTTT.

CDR3 sequence (DNA): TGTGCCAGCCGAGACAGGGCGCGCACAGATACGCAGTATTTT. Its protein product is CASRDRARTDTQYF. The V call is TRBV6-1, the J call TRBJ2-3, with 7 bases aligning to TRBD1. Germline assignment: CDR1 MNHNS and CDR2 SASEGT. V lost 8 bases to trimming and J lost 1 base; unmatched junction nucleotides: 6. The CDR3 length is 14 residues.

The chain employs TRBV7-9 and TRBJ2-2; D remains unclear. The germline gives CDR1 SEHNR, CDR2 FQNEAQ (reference sequence). This CDR3 has 15 residues. The V gene lost 2 bases and the J gene lost 4 bases, with 11 bases spanning the gap. CDR3: CASSLMGLATGELFF. In nucleotides, the CDR3 is TGTGCCAGCAGCTTAATGGGGTTAGCCACCGGGGAGCTGTTTTTT.